What follows is one T cell receptor (beta chain) and its context. As yet, its antigen is unknown. The study ran its PCR with 60 Vbeta and 13 Jbeta primers. Some clones are missing from TCRdb's copy, which holds only in-frame ones; the method was immunoSEQ multiplex PCR. The sample includes 130,000 or so clones. This entry comes from a study of cytomegalovirus exposure and HLA in healthy donors. Study-level information: HLA-typed donors were the source of some 85 million unique TCRs, which an early data release held. General study results and limits: There was a cluster of highly shared sequence variants that was likely a sequencing artifact. Across donors, most TCRs were seen rarely, yet some public ones were widespread. Being productive about 87% or about 30% of the time was typical of most TCR beta V segments in an earlier analysis.

CDR1 and CDR2 (germline): MRHNA, SNTAGT. Trimming cost V 3 bases and J 6 bases, with 9 bases left between them. The CDR3 is 13 residues long. The V call is TRBV6-4, the J call TRBJ1-5; D may be TRBD1 (5 bases). Sequenced sample: PBMCs. This sequence was found in a woman between 55 and 75 years old in good health and CMV-seronegative. CDR3 region: CASSEGRGQPQHF. In DNA form, the CDR3 reads TGTGCCAGCAGTGAGGGGCGAGGTCAGCCCCAGCATTTT.